What follows describes a single TCR beta chain. Antigen unknown. Germline loops: CDR1 SGHRS, CDR2 YFSETQ. CDR3 length: 16 residues. V lost 0 bases and J 1 base, leaving 14 bases between the germline ends. TCRdb redid the calling of the reads with MiXCR, one entry per CDR3 protein. The sample holds 750,000 to 900,000 distinct CDR3 sequences, 29% seen once. This sample stems from a study of T cell repertoires in cytomegalovirus infection. The sequenced sample was cultured CD8+ T cells from PBMCs, obtained from culture after CMV antigen stimulation. The clonotype comes from a human donor in good health (CMV status not recorded). Some clones in this sample may be carry-over from other donors' samples. V is TRBV5-1 and J is TRBJ2-7, with D maybe TRBD2 (7 bases). The CDR3 bases are TGCGCCAGCAGCTTGGCCCACGGGGGGCCGTCCTACGAGCAGTACTTC. It encodes CASSLAHGGPSYEQYF.